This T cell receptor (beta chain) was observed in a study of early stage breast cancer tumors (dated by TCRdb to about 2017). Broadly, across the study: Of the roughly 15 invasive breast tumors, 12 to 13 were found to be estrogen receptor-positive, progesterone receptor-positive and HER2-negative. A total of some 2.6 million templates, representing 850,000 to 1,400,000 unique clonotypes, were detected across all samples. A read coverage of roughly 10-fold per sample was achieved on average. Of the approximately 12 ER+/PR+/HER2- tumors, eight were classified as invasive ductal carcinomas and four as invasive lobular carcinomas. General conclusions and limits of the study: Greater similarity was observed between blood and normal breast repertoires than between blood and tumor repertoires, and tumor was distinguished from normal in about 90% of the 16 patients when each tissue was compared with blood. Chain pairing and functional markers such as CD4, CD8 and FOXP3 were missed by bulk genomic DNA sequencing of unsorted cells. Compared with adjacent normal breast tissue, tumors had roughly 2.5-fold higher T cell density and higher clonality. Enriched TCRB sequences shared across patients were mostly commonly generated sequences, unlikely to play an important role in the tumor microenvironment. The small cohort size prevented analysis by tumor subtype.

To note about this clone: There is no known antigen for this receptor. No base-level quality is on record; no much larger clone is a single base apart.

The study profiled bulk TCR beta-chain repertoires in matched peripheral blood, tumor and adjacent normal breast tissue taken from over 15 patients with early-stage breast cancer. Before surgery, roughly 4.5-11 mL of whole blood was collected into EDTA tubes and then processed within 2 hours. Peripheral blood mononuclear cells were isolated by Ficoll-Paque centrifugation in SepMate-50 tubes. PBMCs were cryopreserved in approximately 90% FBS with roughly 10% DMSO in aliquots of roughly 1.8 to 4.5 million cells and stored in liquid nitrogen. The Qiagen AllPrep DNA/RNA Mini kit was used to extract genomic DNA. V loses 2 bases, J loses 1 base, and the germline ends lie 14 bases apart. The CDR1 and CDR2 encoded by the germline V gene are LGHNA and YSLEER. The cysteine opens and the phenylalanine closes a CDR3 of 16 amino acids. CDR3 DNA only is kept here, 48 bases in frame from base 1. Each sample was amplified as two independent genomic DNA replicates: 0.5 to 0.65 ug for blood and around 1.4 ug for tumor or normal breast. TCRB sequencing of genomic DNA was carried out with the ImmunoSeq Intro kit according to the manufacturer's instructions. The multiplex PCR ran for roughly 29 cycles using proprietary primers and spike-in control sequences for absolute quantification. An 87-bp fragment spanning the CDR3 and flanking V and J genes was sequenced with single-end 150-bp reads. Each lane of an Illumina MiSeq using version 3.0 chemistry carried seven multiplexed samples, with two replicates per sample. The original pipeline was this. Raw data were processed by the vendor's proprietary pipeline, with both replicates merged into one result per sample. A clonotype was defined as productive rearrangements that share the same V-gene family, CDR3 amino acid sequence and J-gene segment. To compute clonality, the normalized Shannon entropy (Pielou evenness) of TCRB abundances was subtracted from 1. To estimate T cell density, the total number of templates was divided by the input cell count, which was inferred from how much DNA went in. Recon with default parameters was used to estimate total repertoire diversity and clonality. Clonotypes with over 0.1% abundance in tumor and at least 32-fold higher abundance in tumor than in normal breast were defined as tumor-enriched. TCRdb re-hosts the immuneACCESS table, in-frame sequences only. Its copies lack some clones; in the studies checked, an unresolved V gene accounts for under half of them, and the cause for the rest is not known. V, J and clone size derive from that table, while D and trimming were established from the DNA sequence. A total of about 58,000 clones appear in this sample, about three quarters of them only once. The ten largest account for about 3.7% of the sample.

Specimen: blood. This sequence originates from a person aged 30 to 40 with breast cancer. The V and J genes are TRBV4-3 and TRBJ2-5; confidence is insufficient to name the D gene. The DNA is TGCGCCAGCAGCCAATCCACCCGTAGGTTCCAAGAGACCCAGTACTTC. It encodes CASSQSTRRFQETQYF.